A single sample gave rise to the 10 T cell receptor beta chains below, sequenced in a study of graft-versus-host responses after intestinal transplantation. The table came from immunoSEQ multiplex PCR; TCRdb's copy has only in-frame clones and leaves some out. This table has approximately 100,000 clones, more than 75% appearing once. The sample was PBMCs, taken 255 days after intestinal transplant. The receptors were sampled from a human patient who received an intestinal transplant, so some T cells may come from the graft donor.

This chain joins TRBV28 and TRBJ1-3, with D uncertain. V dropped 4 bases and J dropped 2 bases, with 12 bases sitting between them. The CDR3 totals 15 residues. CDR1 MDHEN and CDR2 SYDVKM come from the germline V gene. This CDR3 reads CASSSIMVPGNTIYF. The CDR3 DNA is TGTGCCAGCAGTTCCATCATGGTTCCTGGAAACACCATATATTTT.

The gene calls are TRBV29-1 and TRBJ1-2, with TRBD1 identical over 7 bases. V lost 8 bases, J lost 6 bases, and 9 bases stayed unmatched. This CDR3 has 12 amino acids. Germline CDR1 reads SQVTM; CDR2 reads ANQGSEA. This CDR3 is CSSYQGGDGYTF. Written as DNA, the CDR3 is TGCAGCTCATACCAGGGGGGGGATGGCTACACCTTC.

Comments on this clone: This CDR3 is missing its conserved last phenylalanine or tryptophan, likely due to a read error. The CDR3 sequence is CASSSSRVGEQYL. The CDR3 DNA reads TGTGCCAGCAGCTCGTCCAGGGTGGGGGAGCAGTACCTT. The chain couples TRBV7-8 to TRBJ2-7, with a weak D call TRBD1 (5 bases). The germline V gene encodes CDR1 SGHVS and CDR2 FQNEAQ. Trimming took 4 bases from V and 7 from J, leaving 14 bases between them. There are 13 residues in the CDR3.

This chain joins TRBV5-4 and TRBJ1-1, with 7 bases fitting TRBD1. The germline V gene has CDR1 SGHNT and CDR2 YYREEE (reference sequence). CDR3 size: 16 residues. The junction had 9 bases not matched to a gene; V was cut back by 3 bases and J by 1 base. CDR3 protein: CASSWDSPSANTEAFF. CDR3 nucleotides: TGTGCCAGCAGCTGGGACAGCCCGAGTGCGAACACTGAAGCTTTCTTT.

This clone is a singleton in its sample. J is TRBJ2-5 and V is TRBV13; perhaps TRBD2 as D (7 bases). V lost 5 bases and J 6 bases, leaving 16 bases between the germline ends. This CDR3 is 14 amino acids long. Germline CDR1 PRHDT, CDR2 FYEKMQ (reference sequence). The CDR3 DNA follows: TGTGCCAGCAGCCCTGAGGGGGGGGGAAAGACCCAGTACTTC. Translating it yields CASSPEGGGKTQYF.

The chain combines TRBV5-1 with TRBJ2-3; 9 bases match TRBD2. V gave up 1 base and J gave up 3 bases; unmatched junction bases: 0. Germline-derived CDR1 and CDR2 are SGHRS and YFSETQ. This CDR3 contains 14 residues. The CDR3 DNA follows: TGCGCCAGCAGCTTGACTAGCGGGACAGATACGCAGTATTTT. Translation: CASSLTSGTDTQYF.

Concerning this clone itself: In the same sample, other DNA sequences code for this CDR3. The CDR3 loop reads CASSFVQGSSYEQYF. The CDR3, as DNA: TGTGCCAGCAGCTTCGTTCAGGGTTCTTCCTACGAGCAGTACTTC. V gene TRBV28 combines with J gene TRBJ2-7, with D possibly TRBD1 on 5 matching bases. Germline CDR1 is MDHEN and CDR2 is SYDVKM. V lost 6 bases, J lost 1 base, and 16 bases lay in between. There are 15 residues in the CDR3.

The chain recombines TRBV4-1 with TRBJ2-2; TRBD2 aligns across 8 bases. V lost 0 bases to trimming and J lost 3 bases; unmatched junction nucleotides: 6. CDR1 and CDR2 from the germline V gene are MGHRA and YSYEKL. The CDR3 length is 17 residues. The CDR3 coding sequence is TGCGCCAGCAGCCAAGATCCGCCGGGAGGGGACACCGGGGAGCTGTTTTTT. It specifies CASSQDPPGGDTGELFF.

CDR3 sequence: CASSFGGNEKLFF. The CDR3, as DNA: TGTGCCAGCAGTTTTGGGGGTAATGAAAAACTGTTTTTT. V and J are TRBV27 and TRBJ1-4, with TRBD1 as a possible D gene (5 bases). Trimming removed 3 bases at V and 4 bases at J, with 6 bases between. The CDR3 totals 13 residues. Germline assignment: CDR1 MNHEY and CDR2 SMNVEV (reference sequence).

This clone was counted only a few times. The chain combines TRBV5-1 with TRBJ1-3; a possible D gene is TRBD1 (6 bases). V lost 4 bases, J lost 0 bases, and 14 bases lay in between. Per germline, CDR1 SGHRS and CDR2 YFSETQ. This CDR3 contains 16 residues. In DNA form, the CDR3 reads TGCGCCAGCAGCGTATCGACAGGCTACTCTGGAAACACCATATATTTT. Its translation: CASSVSTGYSGNTIYF. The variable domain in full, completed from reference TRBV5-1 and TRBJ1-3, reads KAGVTQTPRYLIKTRGQQVTLSCSPISGHRSVSWYQQTPGQGLQFLFEYFSETQRNKGNFPGRFSGRQFSNSRSEMNVSTLELGDSALYLCASSVSTGYSGNTIYFGEGSWLTVV.